The 19 T cell receptor beta chains reported below all come from one sample, sequenced in a study of blood T cell repertoires in COVID-19. Data came from immunoSEQ multiplex PCR; TCRdb stores just in-frame clones and leaves some out. The sample holds some 22,000 clones, around nine tenths seen once. Sequencing was carried out using peripheral blood. All receptors come from a man between 65 and 85 years old with COVID-19, enrolled during active disease.

V usage is TRBV7-2 and J usage is TRBJ1-1; TRBD1 matches at 7 bases. The CDR3 sequence is 13 residues long. J gave up 4 bases and V 1 base, and 0 bases lay outside the gene matches. Germline CDR1 reads SGHTA; CDR2 reads FQGNSA. The CDR3 nucleotides are TGTGCCAGCAGCTTAGACAGGGGCACTGAAGCTTTCTTT. Translating it yields CASSLDRGTEAFF.

The rearrangement joins TRBV19 to TRBJ2-5; 11 bases agree with TRBD1. CDR3 length: 17 residues. Germline values: CDR1 LNHDA, CDR2 SQIVND (reference sequence). Trimming cost V 6 bases and J 1 base; bases outside gene matches: 10. CDR3 DNA: TGTGCCAGTAGCGTACACCCCGGGACAGGGGGCCAAGAGACCCAGTACTTC. As protein: CASSVHPGTGGQETQYF.

The J gene is TRBJ2-5, the V gene TRBV11-2; D may be TRBD1 (5 bases). The CDR3 consists of 14 residues. Germline lookup yields CDR1 SGHAT and CDR2 FQNNGV. With 3 bases removed from V and 2 bases from J, the gap between germline ends came to 10 bases. CDR3 DNA: TGTGCCAGCAGCTTGACAGTAAATCAAGAGACCCAGTACTTC. Encoded protein: CASSLTVNQETQYF.

In its sample, this clone was seen once. This chain links TRBV18 with TRBJ2-7; D perhaps matches TRBD2 (6 bases). Germline loops: CDR1 KGHSH, CDR2 LQKENI. Trimming cost V 6 bases and J 5 bases, with 17 bases left between them. The CDR3 totals 14 residues. The CDR3 protein is CASSPFDGSNEQYF. CDR3 DNA sequence: TGTGCCAGCTCGCCTTTTGACGGGAGCAACGAGCAGTACTTC.

This chain joins TRBV5-1 and TRBJ1-3, with D maybe TRBD1 (6 bases). The V gene's germline CDR1 is SGHRS and CDR2 YFSETQ. This CDR3 is built from 14 residues. Trimming stripped 2 bases from V and 2 bases from J, with 8 bases between. Written as DNA, the CDR3 is TGCGCCAGCAGCTTAAACAGGGCTGGAAACACCATATATTTT. Translation: CASSLNRAGNTIYF. Together with reference TRBV5-1 and TRBJ1-3, the CDR3 gives the full variable domain: KAGVTQTPRYLIKTRGQQVTLSCSPISGHRSVSWYQQTPGQGLQFLFEYFSETQRNKGNFPGRFSGRQFSNSRSEMNVSTLELGDSALYLCASSLNRAGNTIYFGEGSWLTVV.

The V gene is TRBV30, the J gene TRBJ1-2; D perhaps matches TRBD1 (5 bases). This CDR3 contains 12 residues. Deletions cut 7 bases from V and 1 base from J, with 10 bases between. Germline CDR1 is GTSNPN and CDR2 is SVGIG (reference sequence). As DNA, the CDR3 is TGTGCCTCCCTCAGGGTTAACTATGGCTACACCTTC. Amino acids: CASLRVNYGYTF.

The chain recombines TRBV5-6 with TRBJ1-6; D is uncertain. The CDR3 is 13 amino acids. CDR1 and CDR2 (germline): SGHDT, YYEEEE. V was trimmed by 0 bases and J by 10 bases, leaving 8 bases between them. CDR3 nucleotide sequence: TGTGCCAGCAGCTTGGCCGGGGAATCACCCCTCCACTTT. It yields the protein CASSLAGESPLHF.

This rearrangement joins TRBV4-1 to TRBJ2-5, with 10 bases that match TRBD2. CDR3 length: 16 amino acids. Per the germline V gene, CDR1 is MGHRA and CDR2 is YSYEKL. J gave up 4 bases and V 0 bases, and 5 bases lay outside the gene matches. The CDR3 sequence is CASSQDTSGGVETQYF. The CDR3 DNA reads TGCGCCAGCAGCCAAGATACCAGCGGGGGGGTAGAGACCCAGTACTTC.

This chain connects TRBV2 to TRBJ2-7; 7 bases are a match to TRBD1. CDR3 length equals 14 residues. Germline V gene sequence: CDR1 SNHLY, CDR2 FYNNEI. The V segment lost 6 bases and the J segment 2 bases; nucleotides outside the gene matches: 7. This chain's CDR3 is CASRRQGTPYEQYF. CDR3 in DNA: TGTGCCAGCAGGAGACAGGGAACCCCCTACGAGCAGTACTTC.

The gene calls are TRBV4-1 and TRBJ2-1; possible D gene TRBD2, 5 bases. This CDR3 spans 16 amino acids. Germline V gene sequence: CDR1 MGHRA, CDR2 YSYEKL. Between the trimmed V and J ends, which lost 2 bases and 12 bases, there was a span of 23 bases. CDR3 loop: CASSQSGTSNARGQFF. CDR3 nucleotide sequence: TGCGCCAGCAGCCAAAGTGGCACTAGTAACGCACGGGGGCAGTTCTTC.

This clone was seen once. This chain links TRBV19 with TRBJ2-1; TRBD2 matches at 7 bases. V lost 7 bases, J lost 4 bases, and 7 bases stayed unmatched. Germline assignment: CDR1 LNHDA and CDR2 SQIVND (reference sequence). The CDR3 loop spans 14 amino acids. The DNA for the CDR3 is TGTGCCAGTACCCCCCGACTAGCTTACAATGAGCAGTTCTTC. This sequence encodes CASTPRLAYNEQFF.

V gene TRBV18 combines with J gene TRBJ2-5, with D possibly matching TRBD2 (6 bases). The CDR3 is 14 residues long. The germline V gene encodes CDR1 KGHSH and CDR2 LQKENI. Deletions cut 3 bases from V and 5 bases from J, with 13 bases between. The CDR3 reads CASSPAGFWETQYF. The CDR3 bases are TGTGCCAGCTCACCCGCGGGGTTCTGGGAGACCCAGTACTTC. Full variable domain (missing parts from reference TRBV18 and TRBJ2-5): NAGVMQNPRHLVRRRGQEARLRCSPMKGHSHVYWYRQLPEEGLKFMVYLQKENIIDESGMPKERFSAEFPKEGPSILRIQQVVRGDSAAYFCASSPAGFWETQYFGPGTRLLVL.

The DNA of the CDR3 is TGTGCCAGCAGCTTATTTACCCCAGGGTTTTCCTACGAGCAGTACTTC. It codes for CASSLFTPGFSYEQYF. The V gene is TRBV7-9, the J gene TRBJ2-7; D possibly corresponds to TRBD1 (5 bases). The CDR3 is made up of 16 amino acids. Germline loops: CDR1 SEHNR, CDR2 FQNEAQ (reference sequence). The V end lost 2 bases, the J end lost 1 base, and 15 bases lay between the germline ends.

The chain employs TRBV10-2 and TRBJ2-5; 10 bases are a match to TRBD2. In germline, CDR1 is WSHSY, CDR2 SAAADI. V lost 2 bases, J lost 5 bases, and 8 bases stayed unmatched. This CDR3 spans 16 amino acids. CDR3 in amino acids: CASSEGLAEVRETQYF. CDR3 nucleotides: TGCGCCAGCAGTGAGGGACTAGCGGAGGTGAGGGAGACCCAGTACTTC.

The chain links TRBV6-5 to TRBJ2-5; D is unresolved. This CDR3 region has 14 residues. Trimming left V 0 bases short and J 1 base short, with 6 bases between. Germline V lookup: CDR1 MNHEY, CDR2 SVGAGI. The DNA for the CDR3 is TGTGCCAGCAGTTACTCGATCAGCCAAGAGACCCAGTACTTC. Its translation is CASSYSISQETQYF.

This clone has only one observation. The chain joins TRBV7-9 to TRBJ2-1; 7 nucleotides line up with TRBD2. This CDR3 comprises 14 residues. Germline values: CDR1 SEHNR, CDR2 FQNEAQ (reference sequence). Trimming took 2 bases from V and 3 from J; bases not matched to a gene: 1. CDR3 coding DNA: TGTGCCAGCAGCTTACGCGGGAGCTACAATGAGCAGTTCTTC. It encodes CASSLRGSYNEQFF.

The rearrangement joins TRBV24-1 to TRBJ2-5, with 8 positions matching TRBD2. The CDR3 has 16 amino acids. The ends lost 8 bases at V and 4 bases at J; junction bases unmatched: 14. From germline, CDR1 is KGHDR and CDR2 SFDVKD. CDR3 amino acids: CATMQSQRGLRETQYF. The CDR3, as DNA: TGTGCCACCATGCAGAGTCAGCGGGGGTTGAGAGAGACCCAGTACTTC.

The chain employs TRBV5-1 and TRBJ1-2; 8 bases fit TRBD1. Per germline, CDR1 SGHRS and CDR2 YFSETQ. V gave up 2 bases and J gave up 6 bases; unmatched junction bases: 9. This CDR3 region has 15 residues. The CDR3 DNA reads TGCGCCAGCAGCTTCGGCAGGGGGCTCCGCGATGGCTACACCTTC. The encoded protein is CASSFGRGLRDGYTF.

This rearrangement joins TRBV10-3 to TRBJ2-7, with 7 bases matching TRBD2. The V segment lost 3 bases and the J segment 7 bases; nucleotides outside the gene matches: 6. CDR3 length: 13 residues. Germline V lookup: CDR1 ENHRY, CDR2 SYGVKD. DNA of the CDR3: TGTGCCATCAGTGAAGCGGGGTCGTATGAGCAGTACTTC. It is translated as CAISEAGSYEQYF.